This TCR beta chain emerged from a study of blood T cell repertoires in COVID-19. Looking at the study overall: Researchers got acute and convalescent COVID-19 samples from the United States, Italy and Spain. T cells, B-cell-depleted T cells, or PBMCs provided the cDNA or gDNA that served as material.

The CDR3 is 14 amino acids. Germline CDR1 and CDR2: MNHEY and SVGAGI. V was clipped by 4 bases and J by 10 bases; unmatched bases: 4. The data were produced by immunoSEQ multiplex PCR, yet TCRdb's version contains in-frame clones alone and is incomplete. The sample gives tens of thousands of clones, approximately 85% of which show up once; around 6% is in the top ten. This rearrangement joins TRBV6-5 to TRBJ1-6; TRBD1 matches 10 bases. The origin of this receptor is a man between 60 and 70 years old with acute or convalescent COVID-19. Sequenced sample: peripheral blood. This chain's CDR3 is CASSWDRGYSPLHF. Here the CDR3 DNA reads TGTGCCAGCAGTTGGGACAGGGGTTACTCACCCCTCCACTTT.